This TCR beta chain is from a study of CD8 T cells in ankylosing spondylitis. Study-wide results and caveats: Disease-linked clones reportedly concentrated significantly in matched ankylosing spondylitis synovial fluid. Made up of eight highly homologous variants, a TCR beta motif appeared characteristic of ankylosing spondylitis blood.

TCRdb ran MiXCR on the 5' RACE reads and lists one entry per CDR3 protein. The sample carries roughly 450,000 distinct CDR3 sequences, about 25% recorded once. The CDR3 is made up of 15 amino acids. Trimming shortened V by 11 bases and J by 3 bases, and 22 bases separated the two germline ends. Per germline, CDR1 KGHSY and CDR2 FQNENV. To note about this clonotype: Its antigen is not identified.

The sequenced sample consisted of blood, either unsorted or a sorted T cell fraction (not recorded which). V is TRBV16 and J is TRBJ1-1; D call uncertain. This sequence was found in a male donor with ankylosing spondylitis. CDR3 nucleotides: TGTGCCGGCTGGGTAGGGCCGATGGAGTACACTGAAGCTTTCTTT. Translated: CAGWVGPMEYTEAFF.